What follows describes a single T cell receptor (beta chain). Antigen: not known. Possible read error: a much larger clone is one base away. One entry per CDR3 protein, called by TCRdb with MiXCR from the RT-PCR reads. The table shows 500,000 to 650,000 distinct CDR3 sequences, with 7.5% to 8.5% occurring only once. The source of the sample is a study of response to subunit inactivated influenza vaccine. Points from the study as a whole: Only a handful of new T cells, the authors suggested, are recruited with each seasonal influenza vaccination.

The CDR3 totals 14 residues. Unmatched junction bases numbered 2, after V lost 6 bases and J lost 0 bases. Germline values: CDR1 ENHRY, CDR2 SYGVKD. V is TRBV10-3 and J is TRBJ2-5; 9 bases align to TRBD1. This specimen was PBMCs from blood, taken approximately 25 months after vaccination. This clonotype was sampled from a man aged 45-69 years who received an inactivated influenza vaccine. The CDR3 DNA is TGTGCCATCAGGTGGACAGGGGACCAAGAGACCCAGTACTTC. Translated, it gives CAIRWTGDQETQYF.